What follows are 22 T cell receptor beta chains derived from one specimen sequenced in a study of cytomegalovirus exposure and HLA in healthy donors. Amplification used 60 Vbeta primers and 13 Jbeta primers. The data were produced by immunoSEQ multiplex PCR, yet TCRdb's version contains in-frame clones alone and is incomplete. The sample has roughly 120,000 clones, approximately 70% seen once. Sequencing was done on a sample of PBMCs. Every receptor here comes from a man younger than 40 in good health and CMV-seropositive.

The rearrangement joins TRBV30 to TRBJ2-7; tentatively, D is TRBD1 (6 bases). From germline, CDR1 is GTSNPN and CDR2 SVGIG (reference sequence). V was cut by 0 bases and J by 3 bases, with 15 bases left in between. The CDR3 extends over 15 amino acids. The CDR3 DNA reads TGTGCCTGGAGTGTTAGGACAGCCCTCCTCTACGAGCAGTACTTC. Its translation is CAWSVRTALLYEQYF.

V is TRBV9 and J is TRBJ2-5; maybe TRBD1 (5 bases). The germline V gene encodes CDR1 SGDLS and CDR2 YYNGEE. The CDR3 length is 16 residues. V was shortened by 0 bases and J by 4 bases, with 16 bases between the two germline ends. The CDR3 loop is CASSVGTMVPPETQYF. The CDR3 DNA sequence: TGTGCCAGCAGCGTAGGGACAATGGTTCCCCCAGAGACCCAGTACTTC.

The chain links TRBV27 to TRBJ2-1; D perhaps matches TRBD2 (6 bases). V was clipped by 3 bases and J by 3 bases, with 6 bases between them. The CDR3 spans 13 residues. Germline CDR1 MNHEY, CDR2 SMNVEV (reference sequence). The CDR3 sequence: CASSLGLYNEQFF. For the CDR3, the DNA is TGTGCCAGCAGTTTGGGACTCTACAATGAGCAGTTCTTC.

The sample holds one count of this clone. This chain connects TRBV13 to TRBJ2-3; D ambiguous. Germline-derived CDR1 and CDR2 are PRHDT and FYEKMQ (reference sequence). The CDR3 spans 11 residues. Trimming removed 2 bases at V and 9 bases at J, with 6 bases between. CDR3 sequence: CASSLRQTQYF. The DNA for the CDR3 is TGTGCCAGCAGCTTAAGACAAACGCAGTATTTT. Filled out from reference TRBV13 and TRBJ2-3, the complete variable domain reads AAGVIQSPRHLIKEKRETATLKCYPIPRHDTVYWYQQGPGQDPQFLISFYEKMQSDKGSIPDRFSAQQFSDYHSELNMSSLELGDSALYFCASSLRQTQYFGPGTRLTVL.

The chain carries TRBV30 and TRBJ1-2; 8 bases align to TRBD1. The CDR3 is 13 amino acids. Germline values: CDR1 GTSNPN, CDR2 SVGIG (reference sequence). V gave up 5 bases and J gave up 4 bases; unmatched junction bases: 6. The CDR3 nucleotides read TGTGCCTGGCACCGGGACAGGCCCTATGGCTACACCTTC. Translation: CAWHRDRPYGYTF.

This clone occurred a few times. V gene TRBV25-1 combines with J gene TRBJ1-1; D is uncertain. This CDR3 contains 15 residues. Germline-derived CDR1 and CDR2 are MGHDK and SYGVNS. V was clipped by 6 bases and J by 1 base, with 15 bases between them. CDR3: CASSPTRWSNTEAFF. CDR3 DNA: TGTGCCAGCAGCCCCACGAGGTGGTCGAACACTGAAGCTTTCTTT.

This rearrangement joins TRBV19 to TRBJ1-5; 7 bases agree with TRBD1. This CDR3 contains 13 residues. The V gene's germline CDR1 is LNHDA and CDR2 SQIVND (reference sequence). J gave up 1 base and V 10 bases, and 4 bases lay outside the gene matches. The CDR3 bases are TGTGCCACGACAGGGAGCAGCAATCAGCCCCAGCATTTT. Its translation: CATTGSSNQPQHF.

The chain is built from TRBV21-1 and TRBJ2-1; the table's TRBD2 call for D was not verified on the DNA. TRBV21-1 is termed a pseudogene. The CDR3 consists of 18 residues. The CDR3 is CASSKVTLLADSYNEQFF. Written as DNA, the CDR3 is TGTGCCAGCAGCAAAGTAACGCTACTAGCGGACTCCTACAATGAGCAGTTCTTC.

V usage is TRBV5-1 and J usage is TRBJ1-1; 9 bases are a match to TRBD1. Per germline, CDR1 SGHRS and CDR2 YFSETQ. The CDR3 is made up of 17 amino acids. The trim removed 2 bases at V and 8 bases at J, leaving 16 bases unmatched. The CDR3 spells CASSFAGPGQGPGEAFF. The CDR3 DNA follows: TGCGCCAGCAGCTTCGCAGGTCCAGGACAGGGGCCCGGCGAAGCTTTCTTT.

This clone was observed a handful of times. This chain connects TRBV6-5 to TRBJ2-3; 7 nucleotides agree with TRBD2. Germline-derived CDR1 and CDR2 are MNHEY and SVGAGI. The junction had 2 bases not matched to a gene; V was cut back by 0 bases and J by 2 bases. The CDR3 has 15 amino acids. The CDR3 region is CASSYSGGYTDTQYF. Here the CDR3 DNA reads TGTGCCAGCAGTTACTCCGGGGGGTACACAGATACGCAGTATTTT.

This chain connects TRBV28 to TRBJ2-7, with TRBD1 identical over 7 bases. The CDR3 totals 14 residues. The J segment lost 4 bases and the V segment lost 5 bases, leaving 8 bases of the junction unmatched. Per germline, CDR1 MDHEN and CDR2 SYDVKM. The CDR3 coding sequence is TGTGCCAGCAGTCGGACAGGCCAGGGATACGAGCAGTACGTC. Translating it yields CASSRTGQGYEQYV.

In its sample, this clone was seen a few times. The CDR3 spells CASSFRVDNQPQHF. CDR3 nucleotides: TGTGCCAGCAGTTTCAGGGTTGACAATCAGCCCCAGCATTTT. The chain carries TRBV28 and TRBJ1-5; TRBD1 is a possible D gene (5 bases). The V gene lost 3 bases and the J gene lost 3 bases, with 9 bases spanning the gap. This CDR3 spans 14 amino acids. Per the germline V gene, CDR1 is MDHEN and CDR2 is SYDVKM.

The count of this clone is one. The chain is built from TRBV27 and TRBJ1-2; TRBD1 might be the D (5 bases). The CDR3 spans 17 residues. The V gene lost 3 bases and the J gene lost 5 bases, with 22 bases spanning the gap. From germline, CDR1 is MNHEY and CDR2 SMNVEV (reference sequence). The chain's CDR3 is CASSFYRSPVGVYGYTF. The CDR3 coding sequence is TGTGCCAGCAGTTTCTACCGCTCCCCGGTAGGGGTATATGGCTACACCTTC.

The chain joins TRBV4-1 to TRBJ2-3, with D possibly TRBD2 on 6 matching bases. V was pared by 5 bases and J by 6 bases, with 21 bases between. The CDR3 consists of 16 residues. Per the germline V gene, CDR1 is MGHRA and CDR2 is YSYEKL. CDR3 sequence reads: CASSYTGEAHTDTQYF. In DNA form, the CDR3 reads TGCGCCAGCAGCTATACGGGAGAAGCCCACACGGATACGCAGTATTTT.

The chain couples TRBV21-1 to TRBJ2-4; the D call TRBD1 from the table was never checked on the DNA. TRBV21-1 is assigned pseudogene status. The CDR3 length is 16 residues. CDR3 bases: TGTGCCAGCAGTCCGTACCGGGACAGGCCTGAGTACATTCAGTACTTC. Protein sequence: CASSPYRDRPEYIQYF.

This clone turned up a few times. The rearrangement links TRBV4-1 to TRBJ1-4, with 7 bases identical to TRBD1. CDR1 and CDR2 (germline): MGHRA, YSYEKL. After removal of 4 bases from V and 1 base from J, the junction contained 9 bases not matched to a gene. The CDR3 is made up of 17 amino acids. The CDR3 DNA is TGCGCCAGCAGCCGTGCCACAGGGGTAATAACTAATGAAAAACTGTTTTTT. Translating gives CASSRATGVITNEKLFF.

The CDR3 DNA sequence: TGCGCCAGCAGCTCTCTGACTAGCGGGTCAGATACGCAGTATTTT. The encoded protein is CASSSLTSGSDTQYF. The J gene is TRBJ2-3, the V gene TRBV5-1, with 10 bases identical to TRBD2. The CDR3 loop spans 15 amino acids. Germline CDR1 and CDR2: SGHRS and YFSETQ. With 3 bases clipped from V and 4 bases from J, the junction kept 5 bases outside the gene matches.

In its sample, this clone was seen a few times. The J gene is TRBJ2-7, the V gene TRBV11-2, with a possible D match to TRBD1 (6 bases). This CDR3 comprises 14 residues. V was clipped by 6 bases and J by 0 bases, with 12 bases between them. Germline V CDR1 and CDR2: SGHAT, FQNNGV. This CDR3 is CASSRQVSSYEQYF. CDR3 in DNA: TGTGCCAGCAGTAGACAGGTTAGCTCCTACGAGCAGTACTTC.

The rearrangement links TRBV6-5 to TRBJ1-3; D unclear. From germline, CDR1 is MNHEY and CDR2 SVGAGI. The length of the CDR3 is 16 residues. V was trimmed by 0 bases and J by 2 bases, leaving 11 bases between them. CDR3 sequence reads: CASSYSRGAAGNTIYF. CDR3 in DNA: TGTGCCAGCAGTTACTCCCGGGGTGCAGCTGGAAACACCATATATTTT.

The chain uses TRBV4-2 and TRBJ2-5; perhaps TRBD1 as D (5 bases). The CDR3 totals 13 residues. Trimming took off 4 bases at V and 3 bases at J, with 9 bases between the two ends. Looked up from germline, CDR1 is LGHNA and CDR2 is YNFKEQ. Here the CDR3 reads CASSRRVEETQYF. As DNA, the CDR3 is TGTGCCAGCAGCCGCAGGGTCGAAGAGACCCAGTACTTC.

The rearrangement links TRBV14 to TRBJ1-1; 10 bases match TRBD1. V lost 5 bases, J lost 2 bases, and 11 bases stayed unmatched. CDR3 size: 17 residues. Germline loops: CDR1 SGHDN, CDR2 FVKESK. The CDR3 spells CASSDRDRGWTNTEAFF. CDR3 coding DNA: TGTGCCAGCAGCGACCGGGACAGGGGATGGACTAACACTGAAGCTTTCTTT.

The CDR3 region is CASSIKPRGQGDYNEQFF. The CDR3 DNA reads as TGTGCCAGTAGTATTAAGCCTCGTGGACAGGGAGACTACAATGAGCAGTTCTTC. This chain connects TRBV19 to TRBJ2-1; 8 bases fit TRBD1. The V and J ends lost 3 bases and 3 bases, in that order; junction bases with no gene match: 13. The CDR3 runs to 18 residues. CDR1 LNHDA and CDR2 SQIVND come from the germline V gene (reference sequence).